These 18 T cell receptor beta chains were all obtained from the same sample, sequenced in a study of blood T cell repertoires in COVID-19. TCRdb keeps only in-frame clones here, not all; method: immunoSEQ multiplex PCR. This sample has 80,000 to 130,000 clones, with roughly 89% found just once. The sequencing input was peripheral blood. These receptors all come from a man aged 65 to 79 with acute or convalescent COVID-19.

This clone was counted a single time. This chain joins TRBV9 and TRBJ2-1, with TRBD1 matching over 7 bases. Per germline, CDR1 SGDLS and CDR2 YYNGEE. V dropped 4 bases and J dropped 5; count of bases not matched to a gene: 6. The CDR3 has 14 amino acids. As DNA, the CDR3 is TGTGCCAGCAGCCCGACAGGGTCCCACAATGAGCAGTTCTTC. It specifies CASSPTGSHNEQFF.

The rearrangement joins TRBV4-1 to TRBJ1-5, with 10 nucleotides matching TRBD1. The CDR3 totals 17 residues. V was clipped by 0 bases and J by 2 bases; unmatched bases: 4. Germline CDR1 reads MGHRA; CDR2 reads YSYEKL. The DNA of the CDR3 is TGCGCCAGCAGCCAAGATGAGACAGGGGGCGGCAATCAGCCCCAGCATTTT. Translation gives CASSQDETGGGNQPQHF.

The V and J genes are TRBV12-3 or TRBV12-4 and TRBJ1-1; D perhaps matches TRBD1 (6 bases). The V end lost 7 bases, the J end lost 3 bases, and 12 bases lay between the germline ends. The CDR3 length is 13 residues. CDR3 sequence (DNA): TGTGCCAGCATTCTACAGGGCCACACTGAAGCTTTCTTT. Translated: CASILQGHTEAFF.

J is TRBJ1-4 and V is TRBV7-8; weak D call: TRBD1 (6 bases). The CDR3 covers 16 residues. Germline V CDR1 and CDR2: SGHVS, FQNEAQ. V was cut by 2 bases and J by 4 bases, with 14 bases left in between. The CDR3 spells CASSLTPTGYNEKLFF. CDR3 in DNA: TGTGCCAGCAGCTTAACCCCGACAGGATATAATGAAAAACTGTTTTTT.

The chain has TRBV18 and TRBJ2-5; D perhaps matches TRBD1 (5 bases). This CDR3 spans 12 amino acids. CDR1 and CDR2 from the germline V gene are KGHSH and LQKENI. The V gene lost 2 bases and the J gene lost 4 bases, with 5 bases spanning the gap. CDR3 nucleotides: TGTGCCAGCTCACCAGGGGCAGAGACCCAGTACTTC. This translates into CASSPGAETQYF.

This chain links TRBV28 with TRBJ1-2; D uncertain. Germline CDR1 MDHEN, CDR2 SYDVKM. This CDR3 has 12 amino acids. V was trimmed by 5 bases and J by 2 bases, leaving 6 bases between them. The CDR3 coding sequence is TGTGCCAGCAGTCCTAAAAACTATGGCTACACCTTC. It specifies CASSPKNYGYTF.

The J gene is TRBJ2-6, the V gene TRBV6-5; D gene unclear. Trimming pared 3 bases from V and 2 bases from J, leaving 8 bases between. CDR3 size: 15 residues. Looked up from germline, CDR1 is MNHEY and CDR2 is SVGAGI. The CDR3 DNA sequence: TGTGCCAGCAGTTATGCCGGAGCTGGGGCCAACGTCCTGACTTTC. This sequence encodes CASSYAGAGANVLTF.

This rearrangement joins TRBV14 to TRBJ2-2, with D tentatively TRBD1 (6 bases). This CDR3 is built from 17 residues. Per the germline V gene, CDR1 is SGHDN and CDR2 is FVKESK. Trimming took off 1 base at V and 0 bases at J, with 12 bases between the two ends. The CDR3, as DNA: TGTGCCAGCAGCCAAGGGCTGAACAGGGCGAACACCGGGGAGCTGTTTTTT. Protein sequence: CASSQGLNRANTGELFF.

The V and J genes are TRBV6-7 and TRBJ2-7; tentative D call: TRBD1 (6 bases). TRBV6-7 belongs to the ORF category, with a function that is uncertain. The CDR3 loop spans 13 amino acids. The V end lost 8 bases, the J end lost 0 bases, and 11 bases lay between the germline ends. The CDR3 loop reads CASLQGFSYEQYF. DNA of the CDR3: TGTGCCAGCCTACAGGGATTCTCCTACGAGCAGTACTTC.

The chain uses TRBV4-2 and TRBJ1-2; 8 bases are shared with TRBD1. Germline V gives CDR1 LGHNA, CDR2 YNFKEQ. The CDR3 totals 16 residues. With 1 base clipped from V and 5 bases from J, the junction kept 9 bases outside the gene matches. The CDR3 loop reads CASSQVSPTGGYGYTF. The CDR3 coding sequence is TGTGCCAGCAGCCAAGTGTCCCCCACAGGGGGGTATGGCTACACCTTC.

V usage is TRBV3-1 (or the pseudogene TRBV3-2) and J usage is TRBJ2-5; TRBD1 matches at 8 bases. The CDR3 totals 17 residues. The V gene's germline CDR1 is LGHDT and CDR2 YNNKEL (reference sequence). V shed 4 bases, J shed 3 bases, and the junction held 13 bases outside the gene matches. The CDR3 DNA reads as TGTGCCAGCAGCCCCGAGGATGTGGGACAGGACAAAGAGACCCAGTACTTC. It translates to CASSPEDVGQDKETQYF.

The CDR3 loop is CASKSQGGAGYGYTF. The CDR3 DNA reads TGTGCCAGCAAATCCCAAGGGGGCGCAGGCTATGGCTACACCTTC. This sequence joins TRBV6-6 and TRBJ1-2; the match to TRBD1 covers 7 bases. The germline V gene has CDR1 MNHNY and CDR2 SVGAGI (reference sequence). After removal of 7 bases from V and 4 bases from J, the junction contained 12 bases not matched to a gene. The CDR3 runs to 15 residues.

This clone was observed a few times. The chain uses TRBV28 and TRBJ1-5; TRBD1 agrees at 10 bases. The CDR3 runs to 15 residues. V lost 4 bases to trimming and J lost 5 bases; unmatched junction nucleotides: 5. Germline assignment: CDR1 MDHEN and CDR2 SYDVKM. The CDR3 region is CASSSPGQGYQPQHF. CDR3 nucleotide sequence: TGTGCCAGCAGTTCACCGGGACAGGGGTATCAGCCCCAGCATTTT.

This chain uses TRBV19 with TRBJ2-7; weak D call: TRBD1 (5 bases). Per the germline V gene, CDR1 is LNHDA and CDR2 is SQIVND (reference sequence). Trimming stripped 5 bases from V and 4 bases from J, with 12 bases between. The CDR3 is 13 residues long. The CDR3 DNA reads as TGTGCCAGTAGTTCCCAGGGAAGATACGAGCAGTACTTC. This encodes CASSSQGRYEQYF.

This clone has just a few counts. CDR3 bases: TGTGCCAGCAGGACTTGGGACAGGGCGTTGGATTCACCCCTCCACTTT. Translating gives CASRTWDRALDSPLHF. The gene calls are TRBV28 and TRBJ1-6; the match to TRBD1 covers 9 bases. Germline V gene data show CDR1 as MDHEN and CDR2 as SYDVKM. The V and J ends lost 6 bases and 8 bases, in that order; junction bases with no gene match: 11. This CDR3 contains 16 residues.

The chain carries TRBV18 and TRBJ1-6, with TRBD1 matching over 7 bases. V shed 1 base, J shed 4 bases, and the junction held 1 base outside the gene matches. CDR3 length: 15 residues. Germline CDR1 is KGHSH and CDR2 is LQKENI. The CDR3: CASSPRGQYNSPLHF. The CDR3 DNA sequence: TGTGCCAGCTCACCACGGGGACAGTATAATTCACCCCTCCACTTT.

The chain is built from TRBV7-6 and TRBJ1-5, with TRBD1 matching 9 bases. Germline loops: CDR1 SGHVS, CDR2 FNYEAQ. The CDR3 is 16 amino acids. The J segment lost 3 bases and the V segment lost 4 bases, leaving 7 bases of the junction unmatched. The CDR3 sequence is CASSSKWTGDNQPQHF. CDR3 DNA sequence: TGTGCCAGCAGCTCCAAATGGACAGGGGACAATCAGCCCCAGCATTTT.

The rearrangement uses TRBV5-1 and TRBJ1-1; 8 nucleotides line up with TRBD1. This CDR3 comprises 17 residues. With V trimmed by 5 bases and J by 1 base, 13 bases remained unmatched. Germline-derived CDR1 and CDR2 are SGHRS and YFSETQ. CDR3 coding DNA: TGCGCCAGCAGTTCCGGACAGGGTGCCTTTTCGAACACTGAAGCTTTCTTT. The encoded protein is CASSSGQGAFSNTEAFF.